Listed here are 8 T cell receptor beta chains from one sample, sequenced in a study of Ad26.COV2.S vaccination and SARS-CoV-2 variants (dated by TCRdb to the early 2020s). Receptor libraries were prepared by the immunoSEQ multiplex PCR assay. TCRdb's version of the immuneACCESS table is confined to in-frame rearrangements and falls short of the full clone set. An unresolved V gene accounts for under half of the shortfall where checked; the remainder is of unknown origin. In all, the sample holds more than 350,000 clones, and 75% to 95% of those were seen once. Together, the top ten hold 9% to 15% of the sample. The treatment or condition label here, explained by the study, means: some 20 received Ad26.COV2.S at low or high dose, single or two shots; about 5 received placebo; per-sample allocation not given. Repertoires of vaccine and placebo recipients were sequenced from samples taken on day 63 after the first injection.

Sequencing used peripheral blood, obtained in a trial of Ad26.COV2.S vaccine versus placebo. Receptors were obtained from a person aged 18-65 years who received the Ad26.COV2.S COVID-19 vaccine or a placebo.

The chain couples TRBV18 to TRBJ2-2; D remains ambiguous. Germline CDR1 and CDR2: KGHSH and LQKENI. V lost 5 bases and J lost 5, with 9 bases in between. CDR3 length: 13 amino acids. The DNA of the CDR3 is TGTGCCAGCTCATGGGGAAGAACCGGGGAGCTGTTTTTT. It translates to CASSWGRTGELFF.

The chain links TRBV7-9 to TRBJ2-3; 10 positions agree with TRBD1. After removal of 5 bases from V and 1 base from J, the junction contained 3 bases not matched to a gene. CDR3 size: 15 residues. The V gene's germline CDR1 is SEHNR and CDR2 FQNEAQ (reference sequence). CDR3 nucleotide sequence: TGTGCCAGCAGCCCTGGGACAGGGGGCACAGATACGCAGTATTTT. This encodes CASSPGTGGTDTQYF.

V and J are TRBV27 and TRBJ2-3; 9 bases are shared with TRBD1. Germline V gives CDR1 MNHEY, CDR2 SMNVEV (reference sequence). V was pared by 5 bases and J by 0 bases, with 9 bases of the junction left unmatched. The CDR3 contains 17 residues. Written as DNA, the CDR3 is TGTGCCAGCAGTCTACTCCAGACAGGGGGGAGCACAGATACGCAGTATTTT. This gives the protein CASSLLQTGGSTDTQYF.

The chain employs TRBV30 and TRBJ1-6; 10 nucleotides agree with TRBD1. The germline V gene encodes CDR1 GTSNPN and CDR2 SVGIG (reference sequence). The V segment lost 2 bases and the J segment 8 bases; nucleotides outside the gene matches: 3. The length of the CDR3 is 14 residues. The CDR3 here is CAWSLGTGDSPLHF. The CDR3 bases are TGTGCCTGGAGTTTAGGGACAGGGGATTCACCCCTCCACTTT.

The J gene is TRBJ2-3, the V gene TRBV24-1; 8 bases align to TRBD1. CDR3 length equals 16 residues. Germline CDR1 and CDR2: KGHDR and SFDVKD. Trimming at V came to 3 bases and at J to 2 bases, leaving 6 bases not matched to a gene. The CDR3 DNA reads TGTGCCACCAGTGATAACGGACAGGGAAACACAGATACGCAGTATTTT. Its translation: CATSDNGQGNTDTQYF.

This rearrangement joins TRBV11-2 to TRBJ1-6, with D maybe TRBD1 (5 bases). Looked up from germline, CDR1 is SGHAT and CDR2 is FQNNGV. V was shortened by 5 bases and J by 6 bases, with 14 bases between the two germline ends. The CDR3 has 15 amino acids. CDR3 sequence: CASSPGRGLNSPLHF. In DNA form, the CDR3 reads TGTGCCAGCAGCCCCGGGAGGGGCCTTAATTCACCCCTCCACTTT.

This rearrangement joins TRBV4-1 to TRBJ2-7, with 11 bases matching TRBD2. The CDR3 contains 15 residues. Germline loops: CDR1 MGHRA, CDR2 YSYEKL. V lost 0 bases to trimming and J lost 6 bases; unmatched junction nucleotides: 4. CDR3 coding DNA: TGCGCCAGCAGCCAAGAAAGGCTAGCGGGAGGCGAGCAGTACTTC. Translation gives CASSQERLAGGEQYF.

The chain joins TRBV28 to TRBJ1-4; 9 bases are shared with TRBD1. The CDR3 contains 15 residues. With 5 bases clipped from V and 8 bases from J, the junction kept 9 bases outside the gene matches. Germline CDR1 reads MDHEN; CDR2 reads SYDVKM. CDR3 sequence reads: CASSPLQGAREKLFF. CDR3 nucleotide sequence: TGTGCCAGCAGTCCCTTACAGGGGGCGAGGGAAAAACTGTTTTTT. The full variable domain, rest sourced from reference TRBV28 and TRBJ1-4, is DVKVTQSSRYLVKRTGEKVFLECVQDMDHENMFWYRQDPGLGLRLIYFSYDVKMKEKGDIPEGYSVSREKKERFSLILESASTNQTSMYLCASSPLQGAREKLFFGSGTQLSVL.